These T cell receptor beta chains were read from a single sample in a study of T cells in Graves' hyperthyroidism and ophthalmopathy. TCRdb re-derived calls from the multiplex PCR reads in MiXCR, one entry per CDR3 protein. The table has a few hundred thousand distinct CDR3 sequences, roughly 15% seen once; the top ten hold approximately 16%. Sequenced sample: blood. These receptors were taken from a woman younger than 30 with Graves' ophthalmopathy. Both conserved end residues are part of each CDR3. The order of the fields is V gene, clone size, D gene, J gene, CDR3 protein, CDR3 DNA. The D gene is left open where the match is weak. Clone size is shown for a subset of rows, as once, few, many or a class of expanded clone.

v_gene: TRBV10-3
abundance: few
d_gene: NA
j_gene: TRBJ2-1
CDR3aa: CAISEGGASYEQFF
CDR3nt: TGTGCCATCAGTGAAGGGGGGGCCTCTTATGAGCAGTTCTTC

v_gene: TRBV2
abundance: few
d_gene: TRBD1
j_gene: TRBJ2-2
CDR3aa: CASSARGTGGLIGELFF
CDR3nt: TGTGCCAGCAGCGCCAGGGGGACAGGGGGCTTAATCGGGGAGCTGTTTTTT

v_gene: TRBV6-1
abundance: many
d_gene: TRBD2
j_gene: TRBJ2-5
CDR3aa: CASSTPPFTSGRMETQYF
CDR3nt: TGTGCCAGCAGTACCCCCCCGTTTACTAGCGGGAGAATGGAGACCCAGTACTTC

v_gene: TRBV6-2/TRBV6-3
abundance: many
d_gene: NA
j_gene: TRBJ2-7
CDR3aa: CASTPTGYRNYEQYF
CDR3nt: TGTGCCAGCACCCCGACAGGCTACAGGAACTACGAGCAGTACTTC

v_gene: TRBV6-2/TRBV6-3
abundance: NA
d_gene: NA
j_gene: TRBJ2-5
CDR3aa: CASSTTGTSQETQYF
CDR3nt: TGTGCCAGCAGCACAACCGGGACCTCACAAGAGACCCAGTACTTC

v_gene: TRBV28
abundance: many
d_gene: NA
j_gene: TRBJ2-7
CDR3aa: CASSFISPSSYEQYF
CDR3nt: TGTGCCAGCAGTTTTATATCCCCGAGCTCCTACGAGCAGTACTTC

v_gene: TRBV28
abundance: many
d_gene: TRBD1
j_gene: TRBJ2-5
CDR3aa: CASSSAQGARETQYF
CDR3nt: TGTGCCAGCAGTTCGGCCCAGGGGGCGAGGGAGACCCAGTACTTC

v_gene: TRBV4-1
abundance: few
d_gene: TRBD1
j_gene: TRBJ2-7
CDR3aa: CASSQVGQGDMGEQYF
CDR3nt: TGCGCCAGCAGCCAAGTCGGTCAGGGGGACATGGGCGAGCAGTACTTC

v_gene: TRBV5-1
abundance: many
d_gene: TRBD1
j_gene: TRBJ2-3
CDR3aa: CASSLRGQGSTDTQYF
CDR3nt: TGCGCCAGCAGCTTGCGCGGACAGGGGTCCACAGATACGCAGTATTTT

v_gene: TRBV28
abundance: many
d_gene: TRBD1
j_gene: TRBJ1-6
CDR3aa: CASRSGTGGDSPLHF
CDR3nt: TGTGCCAGCAGATCCGGGACAGGTGGTGATTCACCCCTCCACTTT

v_gene: TRBV28
abundance: few
d_gene: TRBD1
j_gene: TRBJ1-6
CDR3aa: CASSFGQGVGSPLHF
CDR3nt: TGTGCCAGCAGTTTCGGCCAGGGGGTCGGTTCACCCCTCCACTTT

v_gene: TRBV14
abundance: NA
d_gene: NA
j_gene: TRBJ1-4
CDR3aa: CASSQGALGNEKLFF
CDR3nt: TGTGCCAGCAGCCAAGGCGCTCTGGGCAATGAAAAACTGTTTTTT

v_gene: TRBV5-6
abundance: NA
d_gene: TRBD1
j_gene: TRBJ1-1
CDR3aa: CASSLGTGEIGEAFF
CDR3nt: TGTGCCAGCAGCCTAGGGACAGGGGAGATCGGTGAAGCTTTCTTT

v_gene: TRBV5-6
abundance: many
d_gene: NA
j_gene: TRBJ1-5
CDR3aa: CASSFKSHSNQPQHF
CDR3nt: TGTGCCAGCAGCTTTAAATCTCATAGCAATCAGCCCCAGCATTTT

v_gene: TRBV12-3/TRBV12-4
abundance: many
d_gene: TRBD2
j_gene: TRBJ2-5
CDR3aa: CASSIGLAQETQYF
CDR3nt: TGTGCCAGCAGTATAGGACTAGCCCAAGAGACCCAGTACTTC

v_gene: TRBV3-1
abundance: many
d_gene: TRBD2
j_gene: TRBJ2-1
CDR3aa: CASSQTGTFSGRVYNEQFF
CDR3nt: TGTGCCAGCAGCCAAACAGGCACGTTTAGCGGGAGGGTCTACAATGAGCAGTTCTTC

v_gene: TRBV30
abundance: many
d_gene: NA
j_gene: TRBJ1-6
CDR3aa: CAWSGVSLHF
CDR3nt: TGTGCCTGGAGCGGGGTATCCCTCCACTTT

v_gene: TRBV29-1
abundance: many
d_gene: TRBD2
j_gene: TRBJ2-5
CDR3aa: CSVGTSGMAQYF
CDR3nt: TGCAGCGTTGGGACTAGCGGGATGGCCCAGTACTTC

v_gene: TRBV6-1
abundance: many
d_gene: NA
j_gene: TRBJ1-5
CDR3aa: CASSDQTDSNQPQHF
CDR3nt: TGTGCCAGCAGTGACCAGACAGATAGCAATCAGCCCCAGCATTTT

v_gene: TRBV4-3
abundance: few
d_gene: TRBD2
j_gene: TRBJ2-1
CDR3aa: CASSQDSSGSNEQFF
CDR3nt: TGCGCCAGCAGCCAAGATTCTAGCGGGAGCAATGAGCAGTTCTTC

v_gene: TRBV7-8
abundance: many
d_gene: NA
j_gene: TRBJ2-7
CDR3aa: CASSLSTGGNEQYF
CDR3nt: TGTGCCAGCAGCCTCTCGACAGGCGGGAACGAGCAGTACTTC

v_gene: TRBV20-1
abundance: many
d_gene: TRBD1
j_gene: TRBJ2-7
CDR3aa: CSARDLPQGVNSYEQYF
CDR3nt: TGCAGTGCTAGAGATCTCCCGCAGGGGGTTAATAGCTACGAGCAGTACTTC

v_gene: TRBV27
abundance: many
d_gene: NA
j_gene: TRBJ1-1
CDR3aa: CASSLVGPRATEAFF
CDR3nt: TGTGCCAGCAGTTTAGTTGGACCCCGGGCCACTGAAGCTTTCTTT

v_gene: TRBV6-1
abundance: NA
d_gene: NA
j_gene: TRBJ1-6
CDR3aa: CASRGGGAGSPLHF
CDR3nt: TGTGCCAGCAGGGGGGGGGGGGCTGGATCACCCCTCCACTTT

v_gene: TRBV12-3/TRBV12-4
abundance: NA
d_gene: NA
j_gene: TRBJ2-5
CDR3aa: CASSLRGIEIQYF
CDR3nt: TGTGCCAGCAGTTTGAGGGGGATTGAGATCCAGTACTTC

v_gene: TRBV6-1
abundance: few
d_gene: NA
j_gene: TRBJ1-1
CDR3aa: CASSSAGNTEAFF
CDR3nt: TGTGCCAGCAGTTCTGCGGGGAACACTGAAGCTTTCTTT

v_gene: TRBV2
abundance: many
d_gene: NA
j_gene: TRBJ2-7
CDR3aa: CATKDRPFYEQYF
CDR3nt: TGTGCCACCAAGGACAGACCATTCTACGAGCAGTACTTC

v_gene: TRBV9
abundance: many
d_gene: NA
j_gene: TRBJ2-7
CDR3aa: CASSPDAYEQYF
CDR3nt: TGTGCCAGCAGCCCCGACGCATACGAGCAGTACTTC

v_gene: TRBV6-1
abundance: many
d_gene: TRBD2
j_gene: TRBJ2-3
CDR3aa: CASTRGRASPDTQYF
CDR3nt: TGTGCCAGCACCAGAGGGAGGGCCTCTCCAGATACGCAGTATTTT

v_gene: TRBV29-1
abundance: few
d_gene: TRBD2
j_gene: TRBJ2-5
CDR3aa: CSVRTLAGQETQYF
CDR3nt: TGCAGCGTTCGTACTCTAGCGGGACAAGAGACCCAGTACTTC

v_gene: TRBV7-3
abundance: many
d_gene: NA
j_gene: TRBJ2-4
CDR3aa: CASSLEGGVTNIQYF
CDR3nt: TGTGCCAGCAGCTTAGAGGGGGGCGTGACAAACATTCAGTACTTC

v_gene: TRBV10-3
abundance: many
d_gene: NA
j_gene: TRBJ2-7
CDR3aa: CAISEYDRVYYEQYF
CDR3nt: TGTGCCATCAGTGAGTATGACCGAGTATACTACGAGCAGTACTTC

v_gene: TRBV11-2
abundance: many
d_gene: TRBD2
j_gene: TRBJ2-5
CDR3aa: CASSLDRLAGGQLETQYF
CDR3nt: TGTGCCAGCAGCTTAGATCGGCTAGCGGGGGGGCAATTAGAGACCCAGTACTTC

v_gene: TRBV7-6
abundance: few
d_gene: NA
j_gene: TRBJ2-1
CDR3aa: CASSPQAEGVNEQFF
CDR3nt: TGTGCCAGCTCACCCCAAGCGGAGGGGGTCAATGAGCAGTTCTTC

v_gene: TRBV7-8
abundance: many
d_gene: NA
j_gene: TRBJ1-3
CDR3aa: CASSWATGSGNTIYF
CDR3nt: TGTGCCAGCAGCTGGGCGACGGGTTCTGGAAACACCATATATTTT

v_gene: TRBV28
abundance: many
d_gene: TRBD2
j_gene: TRBJ2-3
CDR3aa: CASSQSSAGVADTQYF
CDR3nt: TGTGCCAGCAGTCAATCCTCAGCGGGAGTCGCAGATACGCAGTATTTT

v_gene: TRBV13
abundance: many
d_gene: NA
j_gene: TRBJ2-1
CDR3aa: CASSLGQGRLNEQFF
CDR3nt: TGTGCCAGCAGCTTAGGACAGGGCCGGTTGAATGAGCAGTTCTTC

v_gene: TRBV7-9
abundance: many
d_gene: NA
j_gene: TRBJ2-7
CDR3aa: CASSLVLREPSYEQYF
CDR3nt: TGTGCCAGCAGCTTAGTACTGCGGGAACCCTCCTACGAGCAGTACTTC

v_gene: TRBV11-1
abundance: many
d_gene: NA
j_gene: TRBJ2-7
CDR3aa: CASSLKYYEQYF
CDR3nt: TGTGCCAGCAGCTTGAAGTACTACGAGCAGTACTTC

v_gene: TRBV2
abundance: many
d_gene: TRBD2
j_gene: TRBJ2-3
CDR3aa: CASSEGPVSGGWGSTDTQYF
CDR3nt: TGTGCCAGCAGTGAGGGGCCGGTTAGCGGGGGGTGGGGTAGCACAGATACGCAGTATTTT

v_gene: TRBV5-1
abundance: NA
d_gene: TRBD2
j_gene: TRBJ2-5
CDR3aa: CASRFPGGPETQYF
CDR3nt: TGCGCCAGCAGGTTTCCGGGGGGGCCAGAGACCCAGTACTTC

v_gene: TRBV27
abundance: few
d_gene: NA
j_gene: TRBJ1-2
CDR3aa: CASSLEGRETYGYTF
CDR3nt: TGTGCCAGCAGTTTAGAGGGTAGAGAGACCTATGGCTACACCTTC

v_gene: TRBV5-4
abundance: NA
d_gene: TRBD1
j_gene: TRBJ1-2
CDR3aa: CASSPDRGVWYGYTF
CDR3nt: TGTGCCAGCAGCCCTGACAGGGGCGTGTGGTATGGCTACACCTTC

v_gene: TRBV29-1
abundance: NA
d_gene: TRBD1
j_gene: TRBJ2-7
CDR3aa: CSVLTGVSYEQYF
CDR3nt: TGCAGCGTTTTGACAGGGGTATCCTACGAGCAGTACTTC

v_gene: TRBV7-6
abundance: NA
d_gene: TRBD2
j_gene: TRBJ2-1
CDR3aa: CASSLGGRGGPNEQFF
CDR3nt: TGTGCCAGCAGCTTAGGGGGGCGGGGGGGCCCAAATGAGCAGTTCTTC

v_gene: TRBV6-1
abundance: many
d_gene: NA
j_gene: TRBJ2-7
CDR3aa: CASTIGGVYEQYF
CDR3nt: TGTGCCAGCACCATAGGAGGAGTCTACGAGCAGTACTTC

v_gene: TRBV9
abundance: NA
d_gene: NA
j_gene: TRBJ2-3
CDR3aa: CASSETMSDTQYF
CDR3nt: TGTGCCAGCAGCGAGACAATGTCAGATACGCAGTATTTT

v_gene: TRBV18
abundance: NA
d_gene: NA
j_gene: TRBJ1-1
CDR3aa: CASSPNSYTEAFF
CDR3nt: TGTGCCAGCTCACCAAACAGCTACACTGAAGCTTTCTTT

v_gene: TRBV20-1
abundance: NA
d_gene: TRBD1
j_gene: TRBJ2-1
CDR3aa: CSVATGTGGYNEQFF
CDR3nt: TGCAGCGTTGCCACCGGGACAGGGGGCTACAATGAGCAGTTCTTC

v_gene: TRBV6-1
abundance: many
d_gene: NA
j_gene: TRBJ1-1
CDR3aa: CASSDLQPNTEAFF
CDR3nt: TGTGCCAGCAGTGACCTCCAGCCGAACACTGAAGCTTTCTTT

v_gene: TRBV6-2/TRBV6-3
abundance: NA
d_gene: TRBD1
j_gene: TRBJ1-4
CDR3aa: CASRLGTGIVEKLFF
CDR3nt: TGTGCCAGCAGGTTGGGGACAGGGATCGTAGAAAAACTGTTTTTT

v_gene: TRBV30
abundance: few
d_gene: NA
j_gene: TRBJ2-2
CDR3aa: CAWNRVNTGELFF
CDR3nt: TGTGCCTGGAACAGGGTCAACACCGGGGAGCTGTTTTTT

v_gene: TRBV10-3
abundance: many
d_gene: TRBD2
j_gene: TRBJ2-1
CDR3aa: CAISSGRAQSEQFF
CDR3nt: TGTGCCATCTCTAGCGGGAGGGCCCAAAGTGAGCAGTTCTTC

v_gene: TRBV11-1
abundance: many
d_gene: TRBD1
j_gene: TRBJ2-7
CDR3aa: CASSEGQVSYEQYF
CDR3nt: TGTGCCAGCAGCGAGGGACAGGTCTCCTACGAGCAGTACTTC

v_gene: TRBV27
abundance: many
d_gene: TRBD2
j_gene: TRBJ2-4
CDR3aa: CASRMRESVDIQYF
CDR3nt: TGTGCCAGCAGGATGCGGGAGTCGGTGGACATTCAGTACTTC

v_gene: TRBV7-2
abundance: once
d_gene: NA
j_gene: TRBJ1-1
CDR3aa: CASSLVWGQVETEAFF
CDR3nt: TGTGCCAGCAGCTTAGTGTGGGGGCAGGTAGAAACTGAAGCTTTCTTT

v_gene: TRBV9
abundance: NA
d_gene: NA
j_gene: TRBJ1-2
CDR3aa: CTSSVSISGVYGYTF
CDR3nt: TGTACCAGCAGCGTTAGTATTTCGGGGGTCTATGGCTACACCTTC

v_gene: TRBV20-1
abundance: many
d_gene: TRBD2
j_gene: TRBJ2-5
CDR3aa: CGWTSAETQYF
CDR3nt: TGCGGATGGACTAGCGCGGAGACCCAGTACTTC

v_gene: TRBV18
abundance: few
d_gene: NA
j_gene: TRBJ2-5
CDR3aa: CASSPGLKETQYF
CDR3nt: TGTGCCAGCTCACCGGGACTCAAAGAGACCCAGTACTTC

v_gene: TRBV2
abundance: many
d_gene: NA
j_gene: TRBJ2-1
CDR3aa: CASSEVGPSGGNEQFF
CDR3nt: TGTGCCAGCAGTGAAGTCGGGCCCTCTGGGGGGAATGAGCAGTTCTTC